A selection of T cell receptor beta chains follows, all from one sample in a study of cytomegalovirus exposure and HLA in healthy donors. Generated by immunoSEQ multiplex PCR, the TCRdb table keeps only in-frame clones and is missing some. The sample has around 130,000 clones, 88% seen once. Sequencing input: PBMCs. Receptor source: a woman in her 40s in good health and CMV-seronegative. CDR3s include the opening cysteine and the closing phenylalanine or tryptophan. The order of the fields is V gene, clone size, D gene, J gene, CDR3 length, CDR3 protein, CDR3 DNA. The D gene is left open where the match is weak. Clone size is given for some rows only: seen once, a few or many times, or a class if the clone is expanded.

V: TRBV5-1; size: -; D: TRBD2; J: TRBJ2-2; length: 16; CDR3: CASRRTSGTGTGELFF; DNA: TGCGCCAGCAGGCGGACTAGCGGGACGGGTACCGGGGAGCTGTTTTTT
V: TRBV11-3; size: -; D: TRBD1; J: TRBJ1-1; length: 14; CDR3: CASSSQGTNTEAFF; DNA: TGTGCCAGCAGTTCACAGGGGACGAACACTGAAGCTTTCTTT
V: TRBV6-1; size: -; D: TRBD1; J: TRBJ2-1; length: 14; CDR3: CASSETGQGYEQFF; DNA: TGTGCCAGCAGTGAAACGGGACAGGGCTATGAGCAGTTCTTC
V: TRBV27; size: -; D: TRBD1; J: TRBJ2-3; length: 15; CDR3: CASSLFSRGPDTQYF; DNA: TGTGCCAGCAGTTTATTTTCCAGGGGGCCAGATACGCAGTATTTT
V: TRBV7-6; size: -; D: TRBD1; J: TRBJ1-5; length: 16; CDR3: CASSPLQGDLHQPQHF; DNA: TGTGCCAGCAGCCCGCTACAGGGGGACCTACATCAGCCCCAGCATTTT
V: TRBV7-2; size: -; D: TRBD2; J: TRBJ2-1; length: 19; CDR3: CASLVAGLAGGPAYNEQFF; DNA: TGTGCCAGCCTCGTCGCGGGACTAGCGGGAGGGCCCGCCTACAATGAGCAGTTCTTC
V: TRBV6-5; size: -; D: -; J: TRBJ1-4; length: 14; CDR3: CASSTPGGKEKLFF; DNA: TGTGCCAGCAGTACCCCCGGGGGAAAGGAAAAACTGTTTTTT
V: TRBV5-4; size: -; D: -; J: TRBJ2-6; length: 13; CDR3: CASTTAGANVLTF; DNA: TGTGCCAGCACCACGGCTGGGGCCAACGTCCTGACTTTC
V: TRBV7-2; size: once; D: TRBD2; J: TRBJ2-7; length: 14; CDR3: CASSLIREGTEQYF; DNA: TGTGCCAGCAGCTTAATCCGGGAGGGAACCGAGCAGTACTTC
V: TRBV28; size: -; D: TRBD1; J: TRBJ1-1; length: 13; CDR3: CASRGTGRTEAFF; DNA: TGTGCCAGCAGAGGGACAGGCCGAACTGAAGCTTTCTTT
V: TRBV18; size: -; D: -; J: TRBJ1-1; length: 16; CDR3: CASSPSNPGGNTEAFF; DNA: TGTGCCAGCTCACCTTCTAATCCGGGGGGGAACACTGAAGCTTTCTTT
V: TRBV11-3; size: -; D: TRBD2; J: TRBJ2-7; length: 17; CDR3: CASSLGGLAGETYEQYF; DNA: TGTGCCAGCAGCTTAGGGGGACTAGCGGGAGAAACCTACGAGCAGTACTTC
V: TRBV29-1; size: -; D: TRBD2; J: TRBJ2-2; length: 12; CDR3: CSVSRGDGELFF; DNA: TGCAGCGTCAGTCGGGGGGACGGGGAGCTGTTTTTT
V: TRBV7-2; size: -; D: -; J: TRBJ1-5; length: 15; CDR3: CASSRTGTVDQPQHF; DNA: TGTGCCAGCAGTCGTACCGGGACTGTTGATCAGCCCCAGCATTTT
V: TRBV7-9; size: -; D: -; J: TRBJ1-4; length: 15; CDR3: CASSPVRGTNEKLFF; DNA: TGTGCCAGCAGCCCCGTCCGGGGAACTAATGAAAAACTGTTTTTT
V: TRBV2; size: -; D: -; J: TRBJ2-1; length: 13; CDR3: CASRPEVENEQFF; DNA: TGTGCCAGCAGGCCGGAGGTAGAAAATGAGCAGTTCTTC